These 15 T cell receptor beta chains were sequenced from one sample in a study of CD8 T cells in ankylosing spondylitis. In TCRdb, the 5' RACE reads were re-called with MiXCR into one record per CDR3 protein. The table has 200,000 to 250,000 distinct CDR3 sequences, roughly a tenth seen once; the top ten hold about 2.5%. The sample taken for sequencing was blood, either unsorted or a sorted T cell fraction (not recorded which). The receptor set was obtained from a male donor with ankylosing spondylitis or in good health (not recorded which).

This clonotype was detected many times. CDR3: CASSLRTGARVGDTEAFF. DNA of the CDR3: TGTGCCAGTAGTCTAAGGACAGGGGCCCGTGTTGGGGACACTGAAGCTTTCTTT. V gene TRBV19 combines with J gene TRBJ1-1, with 9 bases matching TRBD1. Germline V gene sequence: CDR1 LNHDA, CDR2 SQIVND (reference sequence). V shed 5 bases and J 3 bases; nucleotides not matched to a gene: 16. This CDR3 spans 18 amino acids.

This clonotype occurred many times. The V gene is TRBV7-2, the J gene TRBJ2-1; D is unclear. V lost 2 bases to trimming and J lost 2 bases, with 4 bases between them. This CDR3 is built from 13 residues. Germline V lookup: CDR1 SGHTA, CDR2 FQGNSA. CDR3 protein: CASSLTTYNEQFF. The CDR3 DNA is TGTGCCAGCAGCTTAACCACCTACAATGAGCAGTTCTTC.

This clonotype was found many times. The chain has TRBV20-1 and TRBJ1-1, with no clear D. V lost 0 bases and J lost 6, with 17 bases in between. This CDR3 spans 15 amino acids. CDR1 DFQATT and CDR2 SNEGSKA come from the germline V gene (reference sequence). For the CDR3, the DNA is TGCAGTGCTAGAGATTCATTCTTGGGTATCGCTGAAGCTTTCTTT. Translated, it gives CSARDSFLGIAEAFF.

This clonotype was picked up a small number of times. The V call is TRBV23-1, the J call TRBJ2-1; 7 bases are a match to TRBD1. TRBV23-1 is an open reading frame whose function is uncertain. This CDR3 contains 13 residues. With 2 bases clipped from V and 7 bases from J, the junction kept 2 bases outside the gene matches. The CDR3 nucleotides read TGCGCCAGCAGTCAAGGGACAGTGAATGAGCAGTTCTTC. Amino acid sequence: CASSQGTVNEQFF.

This clonotype was counted at least ten times. The chain employs TRBV12-3 or TRBV12-4 and TRBJ1-6, with TRBD1 identical over 9 bases. The trim removed 5 bases at V and 8 bases at J, leaving 7 bases unmatched. The CDR3 contains 15 residues. CDR3 region: CASSLTGTGYSPLHF. CDR3 in DNA: TGTGCCAGCAGTCTTACCGGGACAGGGTATTCACCCCTCCACTTT.

Details on this clonotype: This may be a read error, as it is one base from a much larger clone. CDR3 loop: CVSSQQYGQSGNTIYF. The CDR3 DNA sequence: TGTGTCAGCAGCCAGCAGTATGGACAGTCTGGAAACACCATATATTTT. This chain joins TRBV3-1 and TRBJ1-3, with D maybe TRBD1 (6 bases). The CDR3 has 16 amino acids. The germline V gene encodes CDR1 LGHDT and CDR2 YNNKEL (reference sequence).

This clonotype occurred many times. This chain joins TRBV30 and TRBJ2-7; D possibly uses TRBD1 or TRBD2 (6 bases each). V was cut by 1 base and J by 2 bases, with 12 bases left in between. The CDR3 length is 14 residues. Germline V gene lookup returns CDR1 GTSNPN and CDR2 SVGIG (reference sequence). The CDR3 nucleotides read TGTGCCTGGAGTGCAACAGGGAGGCCCTACGAGCAGTACTTC. It yields the protein CAWSATGRPYEQYF.

At least ten counts were recorded for this clonotype. The chain employs TRBV5-6 and TRBJ2-3; D unclear. The CDR3 has 15 amino acids. Trimming took off 1 base at V and 0 bases at J, with 9 bases between the two ends. CDR1 is SGHDT and CDR2 is YYEEEE in the germline V gene. CDR3 sequence (DNA): TGTGCCAGCAGCTTGACGACGGTTAGCACAGATACGCAGTATTTT. It yields the protein CASSLTTVSTDTQYF.

This clonotype was detected ten times or more. The rearrangement links TRBV6-5 to TRBJ2-7; D is perhaps TRBD1 or TRBD2 (5 bases each). Per germline, CDR1 MNHEY and CDR2 SVGAGI. The V end was cut by 3 bases, the J end by 2 bases, with 8 bases between. The CDR3 runs 13 residues. The CDR3 coding sequence is TGTGCCAGCAGTTATTGGGGGACCTACGAGCAGTACTTC. This encodes CASSYWGTYEQYF.

About this clonotype itself: Given a much more abundant clone one base away, this may be a read error. The chain recombines TRBV6-1 with TRBJ1-3, with 8 bases identical to TRBD1. This CDR3 region has 16 residues. Germline CDR1 reads MNHNS; CDR2 reads SASEGT. This CDR3 reads CASSEGDRFAGNAIYF. As DNA, the CDR3 is TGTGCCAGCAGTGAAGGGGACAGGTTCGCTGGAAACGCCATATATTTT.

This clonotype was counted between two and nine times. A much larger clonotype is one base distant, so this may be a read error. The chain is built from TRBV27 and TRBJ2-1; 11 nucleotides match TRBD2. The ends lost 5 bases at V and 12 bases at J; junction bases unmatched: 9. Germline V gene data show CDR1 as MNHEY and CDR2 as SMNVEV (reference sequence). This CDR3 is 14 amino acids long. CDR3 coding DNA: TGTGCCAGCAGTCGACTAGCGGGAATATATGGGCAGTTCTTC. Amino acids: CASSRLAGIYGQFF.

This clonotype has a count of ten or more. The chain links TRBV12-3 or TRBV12-4 to TRBJ1-1; D is uncertain. The CDR3 covers 15 residues. The V gene lost 6 bases and the J gene lost 5 bases, with 19 bases spanning the gap. The CDR3 is CASSLTRAGWTEAFF. The CDR3 coding sequence is TGTGCCAGCAGCCTCACGAGGGCTGGATGGACTGAAGCTTTCTTT.

The sample holds many counts of this clonotype. V and J are TRBV5-1 and TRBJ2-4, with TRBD2 matching 11 bases. Unmatched junction bases numbered 16, after V lost 0 bases and J lost 5 bases. Germline assignment: CDR1 SGHRS and CDR2 YFSETQ. This CDR3 contains 20 residues. As DNA, the CDR3 is TGCGCCAGCAGCTTGGTTGGGGGACTAGCGGTTTCCACCCGAGAAAACATTCAGTACTTC. Residues: CASSLVGGLAVSTRENIQYF.

This clonotype was counted ten times or more. The V call is TRBV20-1, the J call TRBJ2-1; 7 bases align to TRBD2. J was trimmed by 10 bases and V by 2 bases; bases with no gene match: 5. The germline V gene has CDR1 DFQATT and CDR2 SNEGSKA (reference sequence). The CDR3 contains 12 residues. CDR3 region: CSARMGGREQFF. In nucleotides, the CDR3 is TGCAGTGCTAGAATGGGAGGGCGCGAGCAGTTCTTC.

This clonotype was found many times. The rearrangement uses TRBV7-2 and TRBJ2-7, with D possibly TRBD2 on 5 matching bases. CDR3 size: 16 residues. V was pared by 2 bases and J by 2 bases, with 16 bases between. CDR1 and CDR2 (germline): SGHTA, FQGNSA. CDR3 sequence reads: CASSLSSSSATYEQYF. The CDR3 coding sequence is TGTGCCAGCAGCTTAAGTAGTAGTAGCGCAACCTACGAGCAGTACTTC.